This is a list of T cell receptor beta chains from one sample in a study of cytomegalovirus exposure and HLA in healthy donors. Libraries were prepared by immunoSEQ multiplex PCR; TCRdb keeps only in-frame clonotypes and omits some of them. This table holds about 130,000 clones. The sequencing sample was made of PBMCs. Every receptor here comes from a woman aged 40-49 years in good health and CMV-seropositive. The CDR3 runs from the conserved cysteine through the conserved F or W. The D gene is left open where the match is weak.

CDR3 | DNA | V | length | J | D
CASSLGGGLDTQYF | TGTGCCAGCAGCTTAGGGGGAGGGTTAGATACGCAGTATTTT | TRBV5-4 | 14 | TRBJ2-3 | NA
CASSLGSGTSGNNEQFF | TGCGCCAGCAGTTTAGGGTCCGGGACTAGCGGGAACAATGAGCAGTTCTTC | TRBV5-1 | 17 | TRBJ2-1 | TRBD2
CASSPGGGVYEQYF | TGTGCCAGCTCACCGGGAGGCGGGGTATACGAGCAGTACTTC | TRBV18 | 14 | TRBJ2-7 | NA
CASSPTSAKETQYF | TGCGCCAGCAGCCCTACTAGCGCTAAAGAGACCCAGTACTTC | TRBV5-1 | 14 | TRBJ2-5 | TRBD2
CASSRIVSDLRGNGYTF | TGTGCCAGCAGCCGCATCGTCTCGGACCTCCGGGGTAATGGCTACACCTTC | TRBV7-8 | 17 | TRBJ1-2 | NA
CASSLLLGGNYGYTF | TGTGCCAGCAGTTTATTGCTCGGGGGGAACTATGGCTACACCTTC | TRBV27 | 15 | TRBJ1-2 | NA
CASSPQRNRDLTDTQYF | TGTGCCAGCAGCCCTCAACGAAACAGGGATCTCACAGATACGCAGTATTTT | TRBV7-6 | 17 | TRBJ2-3 | NA
CASSETGSGANVLTF | TGTGCCAGCAGTGAAACAGGCTCTGGGGCCAACGTCCTGACTTTC | TRBV6-1 | 15 | TRBJ2-6 | NA
CASSEPRQGSGNTIYF | TGTGCCAGCAGTGAACCAAGACAGGGCTCTGGAAACACCATATATTTT | TRBV6-1 | 16 | TRBJ1-3 | TRBD1
CASSPTRRDRFYNEQFF | TGCGCCAGCAGCCCCACTCGTCGGGACAGGTTCTACAATGAGCAGTTCTTC | TRBV5-1 | 17 | TRBJ2-1 | TRBD1
CASYRCSLDGELFF | NA | TRBV21-1 | 14 | TRBJ2-2 | NA
CASTSLALNNEQFF | TGTGCCAGCACAAGTCTAGCGCTAAACAATGAGCAGTTCTTC | TRBV25-1 | 14 | TRBJ2-1 | NA
CASSYRRGTDTQYF | TGTGCCAGCAGTTATCGGAGGGGAACAGATACGCAGTATTTT | TRBV6-6 | 14 | TRBJ2-3 | NA
CASSEGTYYEQYF | TGTGCCAGCAGTGAAGGGACTTACTACGAGCAGTACTTC | TRBV6-5 | 13 | TRBJ2-7 | NA
CAARGGRRDTQYF | TGTGCCGCGCGGGGGGGGAGAAGAGATACGCAGTATTTT | TRBV7-2 | 13 | TRBJ2-3 | TRBD2
CASSQPRGAYTEAFF | TGTGCCAGCAGTCAACCGCGGGGGGCATACACTGAAGCTTTCTTT | TRBV6-5 | 15 | TRBJ1-1 | NA
CASSLFSRRTEQFF | TGCGCCAGCAGCCTCTTTAGTAGGAGGACTGAGCAGTTCTTC | TRBV4-3 | 14 | TRBJ2-1 | NA
CASSEHSVGEQFF | TGCGCCAGCAGTGAGCATAGCGTGGGTGAGCAGTTCTTC | TRBV10-1 | 13 | TRBJ2-1 | NA
CASGYRRQETQYF | TGTGCCAGCGGATACAGACGTCAAGAGACCCAGTACTTC | TRBV27 | 13 | TRBJ2-5 | NA
CSVEGDSHGYTF | TGCAGCGTTGAAGGGGACAGTCATGGCTACACCTTC | TRBV29-1 | 12 | TRBJ1-2 | TRBD1
CATSRDRGSSYNEQFF | TGTGCCACCAGCAGAGATCGCGGGAGCTCCTACAATGAGCAGTTCTTC | TRBV15 | 16 | TRBJ2-1 | TRBD2
CASSLYSGNTIYF | TGTGCCAGCAGTCTCTACTCTGGAAACACCATATATTTT | TRBV27 | 13 | TRBJ1-3 | NA
CASSQMGQADNEQFF | TGTGCCAGCAGCCAAATGGGACAGGCCGACAATGAGCAGTTCTTC | TRBV16 | 15 | TRBJ2-1 | TRBD1
CASSLIRANYGYTF | TGTGCCAGCAGCTTGATTCGAGCTAACTATGGCTACACCTTC | TRBV5-4 | 14 | TRBJ1-2 | NA
CASSSRAGQGDEQYF | TGTGCCAGCTCATCGCGAGCGGGACAGGGGGACGAGCAGTACTTC | TRBV18 | 15 | TRBJ2-7 | TRBD1